The source of this TCR beta chain is a study of cytomegalovirus exposure and HLA in healthy donors. This CDR3 is built from 16 residues. Germline assignment: CDR1 MGHRA and CDR2 YSYEKL. The V segment lost 5 bases and the J segment 0 bases; nucleotides outside the gene matches: 7. Of note for this clone: Its cognate antigen is unknown.

Primers included in the PCR were 60 Vbeta and 13 Jbeta primers. Sequenced by immunoSEQ multiplex PCR; TCRdb stores in-frame clones only, minus some. This repertoire shows 150,000 or so clones, about four fifths found once; its top ten account for about 4%. Study results and caveats: The classifier, whose performance was assessed in both the original and validation cohorts, reportedly diagnosed cytomegalovirus status with high specificity and sensitivity.

The source of this sequence is a man aged 50-59 years in good health and CMV-seropositive. This chain links TRBV4-1 with TRBJ1-3; TRBD1 matches at 7 bases. Sequencing input: PBMCs. The CDR3: CASSKGRDSSGNTIYF. CDR3 in DNA: TGCGCCAGCAGCAAGGGCCGGGACAGCTCTGGAAACACCATATATTTT.